This T cell receptor beta chain stems from a study of blood T cells in healthy people across ages. Concerning this clonotype: A much larger clone is a single base away; this may be a read error.

Then a second PCR, running about 7 to 11 cycles, was carried out with a sample-barcoded 5' primer and a J-beta primer mix. TCRdb passed the 5' RACE reads through MiXCR, listing each CDR3 protein once. The table records 650,000 to 700,000 distinct CDR3 sequences, about a third of them present only once. The CDR3 has 13 residues. Germline assignment: CDR1 DFQATT and CDR2 SNEGSKA (reference sequence). The sequencing sample was made of blood. J is TRBJ1-2 and V is TRBV20-1; 7 positions agree with TRBD1. The sequence came from a woman of 80 years or more in good health. The CDR3 DNA reads as TGCACTGCTAGGGCCTCAGGGGGAAGAGGCTACACCTTC. This codes for CTARASGGRGYTF.